Listed below are T cell receptor beta chains from one sample, sequenced in a study of human T cells and chemical hapten exposure. Each CDR3 protein gets one entry after TCRdb re-called the 5' RACE reads with MiXCR. The repertoire consists of approximately 80,000 distinct CDR3 sequences, with approximately 15% occurring once and the leading ten covering almost 7%. These receptor sequences come from a female donor in good health. Each CDR3 is given with its conserved first and last residue. Each record gives: D gene, V gene, J gene, clone size, CDR3 DNA, CDR3 protein. The D gene is left open where the match is weak. Clone sizes are given selectively: once, few, many, or a class where the clone is expanded.

NA	TRBV7-9	TRBJ2-3	NA	TGTGCCAGCAGCTCCCTGACTCTAGAGTGGTATACGCAGTATTTT	CASSSLTLEWYTQYF
NA	TRBV6-2/TRBV6-3	TRBJ1-1	many	TGTGCCAGCAGTTATTCCGCAGAGAACACTGAAGCTTTCTTT	CASSYSAENTEAFF
TRBD1	TRBV18	TRBJ2-2	NA	TGTGCCAGCTCATCCGGGACAGGGGTCACCGGGGAGCTGTTTTTT	CASSSGTGVTGELFF
TRBD2	TRBV2	TRBJ2-7	NA	TGTGCCAGCAGTGGACTAGCGGTGGGGTACGAGCAGTACTTC	CASSGLAVGYEQYF
TRBD2	TRBV5-1	TRBJ2-3	NA	TGCGCCAGCAGCCCTTGGACTAGCGGGGAAACAGATACGCAGTATTTT	CASSPWTSGETDTQYF
TRBD1	TRBV12-3/TRBV12-4	TRBJ2-1	large	TGTGCCAGCAGTCCCACCATGAGCAGGGGGCAGGGAAGATACAATGAGCAGTTCTTC	CASSPTMSRGQGRYNEQFF
NA	TRBV20-1	TRBJ2-3	few	TGCAGTGCTAGAGACGGGACGGAGTCCACAGATACGCAGTATTTT	CSARDGTESTDTQYF
NA	TRBV7-2	TRBJ1-1	NA	TGTGCCAGCATTTCGGCGGCGGGCGAAGCTTTCTTT	CASISAAGEAFF
NA	TRBV12-5	TRBJ2-1	NA	TGTGCTAGTGGTTTGGTACGAGGGGGCTACAATGAGCAGTTCTTC	CASGLVRGGYNEQFF
NA	TRBV29-1	TRBJ1-1	few	TGCAGCGGCTGGGGTGGGGTTATTAGGAACACTGAAGCTTTCTTT	CSGWGGVIRNTEAFF
NA	TRBV12-3/TRBV12-4	TRBJ1-6	NA	TGTGCCAGCAGTTTCCGTCCTAATTCACCCCTCCACTTT	CASSFRPNSPLHF
NA	TRBV27	TRBJ1-2	NA	TGTGCCAGCAGGATAAAGAGCGGGGCCCGTTCTAGCTATGGCTACACCTTC	CASRIKSGARSSYGYTF
TRBD2	TRBV11-2	TRBJ2-1	few	TGTGCCAGCAGCCTAAGTATCGGCGGGGGTAGAGCCAATGAGCAGTTCTTC	CASSLSIGGGRANEQFF
TRBD1	TRBV18	TRBJ2-1	NA	TGTGCCAGCTCCTTAGACAGGGGAGCAGTTAATGAGCAGTTCTTC	CASSLDRGAVNEQFF
TRBD2	TRBV6-5	TRBJ2-7	NA	TGTGCCAGCAGTCCCAGGATGACTAGCGGGAGCTCCTACGAGCAGTACTTC	CASSPRMTSGSSYEQYF
NA	TRBV20-1	TRBJ1-1	few	TGCAGTGCTAGCTTGAACACTGAAGCTTTCTTT	CSASLNTEAFF
NA	TRBV20-1	TRBJ2-5	NA	TGCAGTGCTAGAGCCTCAAAACTAGCTGGGGAGACCCAGTACTTC	CSARASKLAGETQYF
NA	TRBV2	TRBJ1-1	NA	TGTGCCAGCAGTGGTGGGGGGGGCACTGAAGCTTTCTTT	CASSGGGGTEAFF
TRBD1	TRBV18	TRBJ1-1	NA	TGTGCCAGCTCACCGACGATGGACAGGGATACTGAAGCTTTCTTT	CASSPTMDRDTEAFF
NA	TRBV7-2	TRBJ1-2	NA	TGTGCCAGCAGGGCGGGGGTGACTCTCGGTGGCTACACCTTC	CASRAGVTLGGYTF
NA	TRBV12-3/TRBV12-4	TRBJ1-1	few	TGTGCCAGCATCCTCAGATTTAACACTGAAGCTTTCTTT	CASILRFNTEAFF
NA	TRBV11-2	TRBJ2-7	NA	TGTGCCAGCAGCTTCCGACAGGTTACCTACGAGCAGTACTTC	CASSFRQVTYEQYF
NA	TRBV7-2	TRBJ2-3	NA	TGTGCCAGCACCCAAAACGAAGATACGCAGTATTTT	CASTQNEDTQYF
NA	TRBV4-3	TRBJ1-3	NA	TGCGCCAGCAGCCCCACACAGGGATCTGGAAACACCATATATTTT	CASSPTQGSGNTIYF
NA	TRBV12-3/TRBV12-4	TRBJ2-7	NA	TGTGCCAGCAGTTCCTCAGGGACCTACGAGCAGTACTTC	CASSSSGTYEQYF
NA	TRBV15	TRBJ1-4	NA	TGTGCCACCAGCACCTACTCTGCAACTAATGAAAAACTGTTTTTT	CATSTYSATNEKLFF
TRBD1	TRBV3-1	TRBJ2-2	NA	TGTGCCAGCAGCCACCCTGGACAGGGAGTTGTAGCCGGGGAGCTGTTTTTT	CASSHPGQGVVAGELFF
NA	TRBV18	TRBJ2-7	NA	TGTGCCAGCTCACCACCCGGGTCGGGGTACGAGCAGTACTTC	CASSPPGSGYEQYF
NA	TRBV7-9	TRBJ1-2	few	TGTGCCAGCAGCTCGAGGGGCCCCCTAGTAGGCTACACCTTC	CASSSRGPLVGYTF
NA	TRBV6-1	TRBJ1-2	few	TGTGCCAGCAGTGAATTCTTTGGCTACACCTTC	CASSEFFGYTF
NA	TRBV5-1	TRBJ2-5	NA	TGCGCCAGCAGCTTGGAAAGCCAAGAGACCCAGTACTTC	CASSLESQETQYF
NA	TRBV6-2/TRBV6-3	TRBJ1-5	few	TGTGCCAGCACCAAAAGGAGGGACGGCCAAAATCAGCCCCAGCATTTT	CASTKRRDGQNQPQHF
NA	TRBV18	TRBJ2-1	few	TGTGCCAGCTCACCACTTACTCCAGGGAAAAACTACAATGAGCAGTTCTTC	CASSPLTPGKNYNEQFF
NA	TRBV18	TRBJ2-3	few	TGTGCCAGCTCACCAACATCGGGAGATACGCAGTATTTT	CASSPTSGDTQYF
NA	TRBV6-4	TRBJ1-1	many	TGTGCCAGCAGTGACGGAGCTAACACTGAAGCTTTCTTT	CASSDGANTEAFF
TRBD2	TRBV20-1	TRBJ2-3	few	TGCAGTGCGGGGCTGCGGGGGACCAGCACAGATACGCAGTATTTT	CSAGLRGTSTDTQYF
NA	TRBV20-1	TRBJ1-1	NA	TGCAGTGCTCCGCCAAAACCGAACACTGAAGCTTTCTTT	CSAPPKPNTEAFF
NA	TRBV21-1	TRBJ1-2	few	TGTGCCAGCAGCAAAATCCGGGTTCGCAGTACGACCTATGGCTACACCTTC	CASSKIRVRSTTYGYTF
NA	TRBV5-1	TRBJ2-3	many	TGCGCCAGCAGCTCGGACGGGGTTAGCACAGATACGCAGTATTTT	CASSSDGVSTDTQYF
TRBD2	TRBV3-1	TRBJ2-1	NA	TGTGCCAGCAGCCAAGATCTTACTAGCGGGAGGGGAATGTTCTTC	CASSQDLTSGRGMFF
NA	TRBV12-3/TRBV12-4	TRBJ1-1	NA	TGTGCCAGCAGTTTTAATGGTATGACTGAAGCTTTCTTT	CASSFNGMTEAFF
TRBD1	TRBV28	TRBJ2-7	NA	TGTGCCAGCAGCCCCATGGCAGGGGGCTCCTCCTACGAGCAGTACTTC	CASSPMAGGSSYEQYF
NA	TRBV12-5	TRBJ2-3	NA	TGTGCTAGTGCCCTGGAGGGACTGTACACAGATACGCAGTATTTT	CASALEGLYTDTQYF
NA	TRBV29-1	TRBJ2-3	few	TGCAGCGTTGTTGCAGATACGCAGTATTTT	CSVVADTQYF
TRBD1	TRBV20-1	TRBJ1-4	NA	TGCAGTGTCCCCGGGACAGGGACAGAAAAACTGTTTTTT	CSVPGTGTEKLFF
TRBD1	TRBV7-8	TRBJ2-3	NA	TGTGCCAGCAGACCGGGACAGGCAGCAGATACGCAGTATTTT	CASRPGQAADTQYF
NA	TRBV12-3/TRBV12-4	TRBJ1-5	few	TGTGCCAGCAGTTTCGGGGGTATGGGCAATCAGCCCCAGCATTTT	CASSFGGMGNQPQHF
TRBD1	TRBV5-5	TRBJ2-2	NA	TGTGCCAGCAGCTTTCGGACAGGGGCGAACACCGGGGAGCTGTTTTTT	CASSFRTGANTGELFF